This T cell receptor beta chain was recorded in a study of early T cells in non-severe SARS-CoV-2 infection. Overall study context: Sequencing of unsorted whole blood was done on bulk RNA, leaving chains unpaired. Study observations and caveats: Clonotype matching in VDJdb favored anti-spike CD8 responses and did not capture private and CD4 specificities.

Molecules of cDNA were individually given unique molecular identifiers that were attached to them. MiXCR was run by TCRdb on the 5' RACE reads, yielding one entry per CDR3 protein. This table has about 69,000 distinct CDR3 sequences, about an eighth appearing once. Germline V CDR1 and CDR2: DFQATT, SNEGSKA (reference sequence). CDR3 length: 15 residues. Trimming stripped 1 base from V and 1 base from J, with 13 bases between. This clonotype was counted many times. Its antigen is currently unknown. The chain employs TRBV20-1 and TRBJ1-1, with D possibly being TRBD1 (5 bases). This TCR derives from an adult who was a healthcare worker with PCR-confirmed SARS-CoV-2 infection or an uninfected control (not recorded which). The specimen sequenced was whole blood. This CDR3 reads CSARAESGGNTEAFF. The DNA of the CDR3 is TGCAGTGCTAGAGCTGAGAGTGGGGGGAACACTGAAGCTTTCTTT.